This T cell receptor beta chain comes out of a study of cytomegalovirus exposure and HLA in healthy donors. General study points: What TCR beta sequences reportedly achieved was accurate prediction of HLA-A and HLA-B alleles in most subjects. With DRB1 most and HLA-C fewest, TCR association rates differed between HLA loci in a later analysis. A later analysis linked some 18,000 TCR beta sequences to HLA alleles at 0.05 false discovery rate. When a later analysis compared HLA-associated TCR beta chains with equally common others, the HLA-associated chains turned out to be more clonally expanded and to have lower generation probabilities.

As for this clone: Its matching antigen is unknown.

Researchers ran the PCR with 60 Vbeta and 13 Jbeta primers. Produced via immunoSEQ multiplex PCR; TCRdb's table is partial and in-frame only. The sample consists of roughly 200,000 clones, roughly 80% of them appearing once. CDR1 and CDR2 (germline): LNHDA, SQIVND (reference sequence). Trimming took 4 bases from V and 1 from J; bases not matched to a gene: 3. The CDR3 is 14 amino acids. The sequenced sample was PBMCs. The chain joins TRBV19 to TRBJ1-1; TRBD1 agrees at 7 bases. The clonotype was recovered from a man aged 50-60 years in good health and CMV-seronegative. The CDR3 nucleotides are TGTGCCAGTAGTAGGGGACAGAAGAACACTGAAGCTTTCTTT. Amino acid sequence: CASSRGQKNTEAFF.